This T cell receptor beta chain was recovered during a study of T cells in Graves' hyperthyroidism and ophthalmopathy. As for the study in general: Blood from the periphery was taken at initial diagnosis, before any treatment. Whole-study findings and limits: Ophthalmopathy and stable hyperthyroidism were told apart by a 13 V-J model. Ophthalmopathy was predicted by the model a median of 6.5 months ahead of onset.

This clonotype occurred a few times. Antigen: not known. V shed 6 bases and J shed 6 bases, with 12 bases lying between them. Germline CDR1 reads MNHNS; CDR2 reads SASEGT. The CDR3 consists of 13 residues. On the basis of clinical symptoms, serum thyroxine and TRAb, thyroid ultrasound and orbital computed tomography, diagnoses were made. The investigators amplified TCR beta CDR3 regions from RNA transcripts. The HTBI set primed first-round TCR CDR3 RT-PCR. TCRdb reanalysed the multiplex PCR reads using MiXCR and keeps one entry per CDR3 protein. Among 530,000 or so distinct CDR3 sequences listed, approximately 25% were seen once.

The rearrangement links TRBV6-1 to TRBJ1-5; D not resolved. The TCR originated in a woman aged 25-40 years with Graves' ophthalmopathy. Sequenced: blood. The CDR3 loop reads CASRRLHGQPQHF. CDR3 nucleotides: TGTGCCAGCAGGAGGCTCCACGGTCAGCCCCAGCATTTT.